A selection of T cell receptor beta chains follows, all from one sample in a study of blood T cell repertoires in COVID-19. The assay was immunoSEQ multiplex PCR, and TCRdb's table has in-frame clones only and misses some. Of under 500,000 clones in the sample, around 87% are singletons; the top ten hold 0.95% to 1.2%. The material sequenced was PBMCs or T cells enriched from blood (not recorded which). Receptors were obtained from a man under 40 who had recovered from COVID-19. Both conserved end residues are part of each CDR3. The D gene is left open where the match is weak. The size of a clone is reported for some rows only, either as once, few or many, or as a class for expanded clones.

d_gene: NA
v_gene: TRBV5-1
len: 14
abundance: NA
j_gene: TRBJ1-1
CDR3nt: TGCGCCAGCAGCTTGGCTTCAGGGGACACTGAAGCTTTCTTT
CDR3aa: CASSLASGDTEAFF

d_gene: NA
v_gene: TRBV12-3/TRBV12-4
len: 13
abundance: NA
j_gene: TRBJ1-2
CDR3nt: TGTGCCAGCAGTTTATCGGGGGTCGAGGGCTACACCTTC
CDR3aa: CASSLSGVEGYTF

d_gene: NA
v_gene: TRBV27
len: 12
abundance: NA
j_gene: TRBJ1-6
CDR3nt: TGTGCCAGCAGTTGGCAGAATTCACCCCTCCACTTT
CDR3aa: CASSWQNSPLHF

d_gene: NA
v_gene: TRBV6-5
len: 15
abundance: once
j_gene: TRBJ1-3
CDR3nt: TGTGCCAGCAGTTACTTAGCGACGGCTGGAAACACCATATATTTT
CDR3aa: CASSYLATAGNTIYF

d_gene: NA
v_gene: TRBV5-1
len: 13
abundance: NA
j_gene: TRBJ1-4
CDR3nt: TGCGCCAGCAGCTTTCGGGGGGTTACGGAACTGTTTTTT
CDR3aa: CASSFRGVTELFF

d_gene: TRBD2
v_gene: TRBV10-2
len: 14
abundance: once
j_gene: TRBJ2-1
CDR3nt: TGCGCCAGCATGCGACTAGCGGGTTACAATGAGCAGTTCTTC
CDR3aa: CASMRLAGYNEQFF

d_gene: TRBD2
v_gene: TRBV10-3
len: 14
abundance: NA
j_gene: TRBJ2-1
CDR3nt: TGTGCCATCAGTGAAGGTCTAGCGGGAGGTGTATTGTTCTTC
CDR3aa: CAISEGLAGGVLFF

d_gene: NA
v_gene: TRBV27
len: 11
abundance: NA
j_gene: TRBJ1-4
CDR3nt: TGTGCCAGCAGCCTAAATGAAAAACTGTTTTTT
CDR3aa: CASSLNEKLFF

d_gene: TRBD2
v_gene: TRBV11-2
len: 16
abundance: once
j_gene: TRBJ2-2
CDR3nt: TGTGCCAGCAGCTTACTAGCGGGAGGGAGCGCCGGGGAGCTGTTTTTT
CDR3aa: CASSLLAGGSAGELFF

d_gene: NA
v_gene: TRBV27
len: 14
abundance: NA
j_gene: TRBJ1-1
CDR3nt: TGTGCCAGCAGCACACAGGGAATTAACACTGAAGCTTTCTTT
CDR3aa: CASSTQGINTEAFF

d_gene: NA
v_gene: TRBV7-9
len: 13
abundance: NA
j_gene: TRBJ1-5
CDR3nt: TGTGCCAGCAGCCAGGGCCCGTATCAGCCCCAGCATTTT
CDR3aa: CASSQGPYQPQHF

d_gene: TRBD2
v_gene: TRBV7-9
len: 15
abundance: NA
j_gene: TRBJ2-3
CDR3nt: TGTGCCAGCAGCTTAGATAGCGGGACAAAAGATACGCAGTATTTT
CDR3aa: CASSLDSGTKDTQYF

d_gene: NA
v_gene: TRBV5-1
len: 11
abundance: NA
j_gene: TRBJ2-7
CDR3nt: TGCGCCAGCAGCTCAGTGTACGAGCAGTACTTC
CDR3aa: CASSSVYEQYF

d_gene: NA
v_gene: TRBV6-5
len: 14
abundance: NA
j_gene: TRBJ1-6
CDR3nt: TGTGCCAGCAGTCAACAGGGAGATAATTCACCCCTCCACTTT
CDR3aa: CASSQQGDNSPLHF

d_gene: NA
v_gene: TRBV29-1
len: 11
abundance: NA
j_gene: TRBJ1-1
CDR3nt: TGCAGCACTCCCCCGAACACTGAAGCTTTCTTT
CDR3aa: CSTPPNTEAFF

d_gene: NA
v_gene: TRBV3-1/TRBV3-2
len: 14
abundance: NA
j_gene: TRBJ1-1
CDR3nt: TGTGCCAGCAGCCAAGACAGGGGGAACACTGAAGCTTTCTTT
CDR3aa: CASSQDRGNTEAFF

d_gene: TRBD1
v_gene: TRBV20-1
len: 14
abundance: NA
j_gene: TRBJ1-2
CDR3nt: TGCAGTGCTAGTCAGACAGGGGGTGGCTATGGCTACACCTTC
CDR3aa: CSASQTGGGYGYTF

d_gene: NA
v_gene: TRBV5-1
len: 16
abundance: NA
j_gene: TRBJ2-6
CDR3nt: TGCGCCAGCAGCTCTACCCCCCTATCTGGGGCCAACGTCCTGACTTTC
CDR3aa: CASSSTPLSGANVLTF

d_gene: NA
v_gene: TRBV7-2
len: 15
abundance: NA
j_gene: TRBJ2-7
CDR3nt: TGTGCCAGCAGCTTATCAGGACAGATAGTGGGCGAGCAGTACTTC
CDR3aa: CASSLSGQIVGEQYF

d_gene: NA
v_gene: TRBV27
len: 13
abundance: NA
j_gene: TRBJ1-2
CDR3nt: TGTGCCAGCAGTTCGCAGGGCTCCTATGGCTACACCTTC
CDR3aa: CASSSQGSYGYTF

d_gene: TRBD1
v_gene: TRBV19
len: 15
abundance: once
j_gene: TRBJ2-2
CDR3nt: TGTGCCAGTAGTATTTGGGGACAGGGGCCCGGGGAGCTGTTTTTT
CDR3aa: CASSIWGQGPGELFF

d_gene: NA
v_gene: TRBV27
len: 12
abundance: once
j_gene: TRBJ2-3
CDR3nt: TGTGCCAGCAGTCCGCAACAGGGAGCGCAGTATTTT
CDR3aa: CASSPQQGAQYF

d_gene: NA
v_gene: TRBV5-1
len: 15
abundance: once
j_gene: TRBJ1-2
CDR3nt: TGCGCCAGCAGCTTGGCACAGACTCAAGGGGTTGGCTACACCTTC
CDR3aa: CASSLAQTQGVGYTF

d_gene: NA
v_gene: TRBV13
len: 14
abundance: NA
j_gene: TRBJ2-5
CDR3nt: TGTGCCAGCAGCTTACAGCCAGGTTACGAGACCCAGTACTTC
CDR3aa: CASSLQPGYETQYF

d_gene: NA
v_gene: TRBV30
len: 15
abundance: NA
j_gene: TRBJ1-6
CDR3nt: TGTGCCTGGACCCTACGGGGGATCCCAGGCTCACCCCTCCACTTT
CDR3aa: CAWTLRGIPGSPLHF

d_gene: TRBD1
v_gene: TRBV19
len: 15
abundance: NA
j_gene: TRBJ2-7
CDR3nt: TGTGCCAGTAGTACAAAAACCGGGACAGGCTACGAGCAGTACTTC
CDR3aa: CASSTKTGTGYEQYF

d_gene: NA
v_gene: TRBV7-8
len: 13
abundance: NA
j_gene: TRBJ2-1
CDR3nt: TGTGCCAGCAGCTTACTCCGGGGCAATGAGCAGTTCTTC
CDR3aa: CASSLLRGNEQFF

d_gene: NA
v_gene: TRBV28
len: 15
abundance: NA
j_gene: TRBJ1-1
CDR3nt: TGTGCCAGTATTCCCCGCGGGCCGCGGGGGACTGAAGCTTTCTTT
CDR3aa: CASIPRGPRGTEAFF

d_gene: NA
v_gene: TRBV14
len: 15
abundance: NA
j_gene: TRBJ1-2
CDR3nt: TGTGCCAGCAGCCCATCAACCGGGACACCATATGGCTACACCTTC
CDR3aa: CASSPSTGTPYGYTF

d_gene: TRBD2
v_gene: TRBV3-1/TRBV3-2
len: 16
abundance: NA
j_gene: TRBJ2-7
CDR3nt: TGTGCCAGCAGCCGCATAGGACTAGCGGGATCTGGGGAGCAGTACTTC
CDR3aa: CASSRIGLAGSGEQYF

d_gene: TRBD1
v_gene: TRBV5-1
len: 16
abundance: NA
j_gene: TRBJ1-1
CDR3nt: TGCGCCAGCAGCTTGGTTCAGGGGGCGGTTAACACTGAAGCTTTCTTT
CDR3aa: CASSLVQGAVNTEAFF

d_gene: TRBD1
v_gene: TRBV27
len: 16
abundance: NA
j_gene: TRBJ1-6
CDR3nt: TGTGCCAGCAGCAGATCAGGGGGGTCCTATAATTCACCCCTCCACTTT
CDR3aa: CASSRSGGSYNSPLHF

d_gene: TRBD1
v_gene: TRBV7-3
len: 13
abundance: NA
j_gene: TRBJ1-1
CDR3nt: TGTGCCAGCAGCTCGGACAGGGGTACTGAAGCTTTCTTT
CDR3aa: CASSSDRGTEAFF

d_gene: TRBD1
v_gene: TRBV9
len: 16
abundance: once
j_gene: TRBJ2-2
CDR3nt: TGTGCCAGCAGCTCTCATGGGACAGTTTCAACCGGGGAGCTGTTTTTT
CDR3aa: CASSSHGTVSTGELFF

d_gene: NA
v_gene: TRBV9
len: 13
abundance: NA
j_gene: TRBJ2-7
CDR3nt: TGTGCCAGCAGCGAGGGGGGGGAGGGCGAGCAGTACTTC
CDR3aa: CASSEGGEGEQYF

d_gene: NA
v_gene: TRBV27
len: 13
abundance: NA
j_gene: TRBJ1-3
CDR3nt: TGTGCCAGCAGACGACTGCCTGGAAACACCATATATTTT
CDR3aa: CASRRLPGNTIYF

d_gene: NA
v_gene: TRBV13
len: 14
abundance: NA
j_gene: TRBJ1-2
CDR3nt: TGTGCCAGCAGCACGACCGCCCCAGGCTATGGCTACACCTTC
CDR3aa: CASSTTAPGYGYTF

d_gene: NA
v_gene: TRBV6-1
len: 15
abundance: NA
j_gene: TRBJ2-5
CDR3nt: TGTGCCAGCAGTGAAGTAGGGAGAGTCCGAGAGACCCAGTACTTC
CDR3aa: CASSEVGRVRETQYF

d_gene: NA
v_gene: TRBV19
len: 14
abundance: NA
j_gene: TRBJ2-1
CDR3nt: TGTGCCAGTACCGATCCGGGACTTGCGAATGAGCAGTTCTTC
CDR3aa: CASTDPGLANEQFF

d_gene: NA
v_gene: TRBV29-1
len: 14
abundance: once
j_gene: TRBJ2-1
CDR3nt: TGCAGCGTTGATTTGATTAGCTCCTACAATGAGCAGTTCTTC
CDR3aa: CSVDLISSYNEQFF

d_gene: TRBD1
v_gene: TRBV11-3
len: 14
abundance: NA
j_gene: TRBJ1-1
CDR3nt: TGTGCCAGCAGCTTACAGGGGGCTGATACTGAAGCTTTCTTT
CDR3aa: CASSLQGADTEAFF

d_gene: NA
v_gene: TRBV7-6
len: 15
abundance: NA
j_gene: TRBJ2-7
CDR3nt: TGTGCCAGCAGCGCAGGTTTGGGGCAGGTCTACGAGCAGTACTTC
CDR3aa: CASSAGLGQVYEQYF

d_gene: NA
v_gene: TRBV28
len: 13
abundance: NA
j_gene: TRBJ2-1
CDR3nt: TGTGCCAGCAAAGAGCGGTCCTACAATGAGCAGTTCTTC
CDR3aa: CASKERSYNEQFF

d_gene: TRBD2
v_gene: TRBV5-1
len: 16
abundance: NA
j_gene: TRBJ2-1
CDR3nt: TGCGCCAGCACGCCTCTAGCGGGAGGGCCGTACAATGAGCAGTTCTTC
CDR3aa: CASTPLAGGPYNEQFF

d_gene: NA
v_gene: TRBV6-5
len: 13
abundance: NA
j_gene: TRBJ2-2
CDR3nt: TGTGCCACCCGGGTCCAGAACACCGGGGAGCTGTTTTTT
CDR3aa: CATRVQNTGELFF

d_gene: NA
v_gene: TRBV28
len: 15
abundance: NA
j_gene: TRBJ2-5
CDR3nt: TGTGCCAGCAGACCGGGAACTACGGAGCAAGAGACCCAGTACTTC
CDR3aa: CASRPGTTEQETQYF

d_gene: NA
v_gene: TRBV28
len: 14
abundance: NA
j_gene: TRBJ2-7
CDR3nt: TGTGCCAGCAGTACAGGGTCGACGTCCTACGAGCAGTACTTC
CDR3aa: CASSTGSTSYEQYF

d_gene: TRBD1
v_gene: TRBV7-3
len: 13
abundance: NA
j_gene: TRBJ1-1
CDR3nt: TGTGCCAGCAGCTTAACCCGGGACAGTGAAGCTTTCTTT
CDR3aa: CASSLTRDSEAFF

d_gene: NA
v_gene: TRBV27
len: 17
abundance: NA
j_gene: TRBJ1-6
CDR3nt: TGTGCCAGCAGCAGGGACTTGTTCAGCTCCTATAATTCACCCCTCCACTTT
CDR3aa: CASSRDLFSSYNSPLHF

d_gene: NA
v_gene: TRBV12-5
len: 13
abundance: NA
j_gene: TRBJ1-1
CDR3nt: TGTGCTAGTGGTACTACAAGGAACACTGAAGCTTTCTTT
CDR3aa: CASGTTRNTEAFF

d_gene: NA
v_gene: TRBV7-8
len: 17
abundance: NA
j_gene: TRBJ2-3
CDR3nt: TGTGCCAGCAGCTTTAGCGCGTTTCAGCGCATGTCAGATACGCAGTATTTT
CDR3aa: CASSFSAFQRMSDTQYF

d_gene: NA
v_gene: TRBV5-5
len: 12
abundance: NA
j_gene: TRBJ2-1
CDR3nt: TGTGCCAGCAGCTTAGTAGCCGTGGAGCAGTTCTTC
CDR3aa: CASSLVAVEQFF

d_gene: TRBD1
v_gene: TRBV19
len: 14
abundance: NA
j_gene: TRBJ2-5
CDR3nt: TGTGCCAGTAGAACAACAGGGGACCAAGAGACCCAGTACTTC
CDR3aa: CASRTTGDQETQYF

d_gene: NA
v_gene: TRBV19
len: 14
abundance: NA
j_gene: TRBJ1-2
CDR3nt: TGTGCCAGTAGCCCTCAACCGGGAAACTATGGCTACACCTTC
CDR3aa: CASSPQPGNYGYTF

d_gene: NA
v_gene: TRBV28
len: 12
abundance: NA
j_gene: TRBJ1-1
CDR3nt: TGTGCCAGCAGTGTTGGGGGGACTGAAGCTTTCTTT
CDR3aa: CASSVGGTEAFF

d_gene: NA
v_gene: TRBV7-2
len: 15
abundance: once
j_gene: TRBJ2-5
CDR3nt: TGTGCCAGCAGCTTAGGGGCAGGGCGCCAAGAGACCCAGTACTTC
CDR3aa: CASSLGAGRQETQYF

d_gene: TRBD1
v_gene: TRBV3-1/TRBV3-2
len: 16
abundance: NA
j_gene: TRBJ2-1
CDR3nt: TGTGCCAGCAGCCAACCGGGACAGGGAAACTTTAATGAGCAGTTCTTC
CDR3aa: CASSQPGQGNFNEQFF

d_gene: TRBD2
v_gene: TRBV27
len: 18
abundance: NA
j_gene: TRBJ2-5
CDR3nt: TGTGCCAGCAGTTTAGAACCCCCAGCGGGAGGGTCGCGGGAGACCCAGTACTTC
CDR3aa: CASSLEPPAGGSRETQYF

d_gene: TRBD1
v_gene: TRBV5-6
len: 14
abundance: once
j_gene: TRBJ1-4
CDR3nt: TGTGCCAGCAGCCGGACAGGGGGTAATGAAAAACTGTTTTTT
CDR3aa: CASSRTGGNEKLFF

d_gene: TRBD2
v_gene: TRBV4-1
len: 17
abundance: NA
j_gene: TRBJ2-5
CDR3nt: TGCGCCAGCAGCCGAAGACTAGCGGGACAGTACCAAGAGACCCAGTACTTC
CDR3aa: CASSRRLAGQYQETQYF